The 15 T cell receptor beta chains reported below all come from one sample, sequenced in a study of T cells in localized non-small cell lung cancer (dated by TCRdb to about 2020). The library was produced with the immunoSEQ multiplex PCR assay. In TCRdb, the immuneACCESS table is reduced to in-frame sequences with V and J assigned. These tables do not hold every clone; where another copy was compared, an unresolved V gene accounts for under half, and the others remain unexplained. The sample table contains 28,000 or so clones; only one count was recorded for roughly 87% of them. The top ten constitute 6% to 7% of the sample. Sample: peripheral blood, taken before any cancer treatment. These receptors were collected from a male donor aged 60 or over with stage I lung adenocarcinoma.

The chain joins TRBV2 to TRBJ2-2; 7 bases are a match to TRBD1. V trimming: 7 bases; J trimming: 3 bases; junction bases outside the gene matches: 8. The CDR3 contains 15 residues. Germline CDR1 is SNHLY and CDR2 is FYNNEI. CDR3 nucleotide sequence: TGTGCCAGCACTAGGGACAGTTGGGACACCGGGGAGCTGTTTTTT. Translating gives CASTRDSWDTGELFF. The entire variable domain, with the rest obtained from reference TRBV2 and TRBJ2-2, is as follows: EPEVTQTPSHQVTQMGQEVILRCVPISNHLYFYWYRQILGQKVEFLVSFYNNEISEKSEIFDDQFSVERPDGSNFTLKIRSTKLEDSAMYFCASTRDSWDTGELFFGEGSRLTVL.

This clone has only a few counts. The chain combines TRBV2 with TRBJ1-6; D ambiguous. The germline gives CDR1 SNHLY, CDR2 FYNNEI. Trimming pared 6 bases from V and 8 bases from J, leaving 14 bases between. This CDR3 region has 14 residues. CDR3 coding DNA: TGTGCCAGCAGAGCACAGTGGCTCGATTCACCCCTCCACTTT. It specifies CASRAQWLDSPLHF.

This chain joins TRBV28 and TRBJ2-7; D is possibly TRBD2 (6 bases). CDR3 length equals 12 residues. With 2 bases removed from V and 7 bases from J, the gap between germline ends came to 9 bases. CDR1 and CDR2 from the germline V gene are MDHEN and SYDVKM. The chain's CDR3 is CASSLVGGEQYF. As DNA, the CDR3 is TGTGCCAGCAGTTTAGTTGGGGGGGAGCAGTACTTC. Full variable domain (outside the CDR3, taken from reference TRBV28 and TRBJ2-7): DVKVTQSSRYLVKRTGEKVFLECVQDMDHENMFWYRQDPGLGLRLIYFSYDVKMKEKGDIPEGYSVSREKKERFSLILESASTNQTSMYLCASSLVGGEQYFGPGTRLTVT.

The genes are TRBV5-1 and TRBJ2-6; weak D call: TRBD1 (6 bases). Germline CDR1 SGHRS, CDR2 YFSETQ. The CDR3 has 16 amino acids. The V end was cut by 1 base, the J end by 0 bases, with 8 bases between. This chain's CDR3 is CASSLSGASGANVLTF. CDR3 sequence (DNA): TGCGCCAGCAGCTTGTCAGGGGCCTCTGGGGCCAACGTCCTGACTTTC.

The chain is built from TRBV6-1 and TRBJ2-7; no definite D call. Germline V lookup: CDR1 MNHNS, CDR2 SASEGT. The V end lost 6 bases, the J end lost 4 bases, and 7 bases lay between the germline ends. The CDR3 sequence is 11 residues long. For the CDR3, the DNA is TGTGCCAGCAGCCGTGGTTACGAGCAGTACTTC. This gives the protein CASSRGYEQYF.

The V gene is TRBV18, the J gene TRBJ1-4; D remains ambiguous. The CDR3 extends over 15 amino acids. Looked up from germline, CDR1 is KGHSH and CDR2 is LQKENI. V lost 6 bases and J lost 0, with 11 bases in between. CDR3 sequence: CASSPIIATNEKLFF. The CDR3 bases are TGTGCCAGCTCGCCAATTATAGCAACTAATGAAAAACTGTTTTTT.

The chain recombines TRBV11-2 with TRBJ1-4, with D maybe TRBD1 (6 bases). The CDR3 runs to 15 residues. Trimming removed 3 bases from V and 6 bases from J, with 14 bases in between. CDR1 and CDR2 from the germline V gene are SGHAT and FQNNGV. CDR3 nucleotides: TGTGCCAGCAGCTTCACAGGGTTGGCCCATGAAAAACTGTTTTTT. Translated: CASSFTGLAHEKLFF.

In regard to this clone: The germline gene is not matched at one end of the junction; a read error may be the cause. V and J are TRBV28 and TRBJ2-7, with 8 bases fitting TRBD1. The CDR3 contains 12 residues. Germline V gene sequence: CDR1 MDHEN, CDR2 SYDVKM. Here the CDR3 DNA reads TGTGCCAGCAGTCCCGCCGGCCGACAGGGGAATTTC. It is translated as CASSPAGRQGNF.

V and J are TRBV12-2 and TRBJ2-6. TRBV12-2 is an annotated pseudogene. The CDR3 sequence is 17 residues long. The CDR3 is CASRMKLTQSRANVLTF. The CDR3 DNA is TGTGCAAGTCGCATGAAGCTCACACAAAGTCGGGCCAACGTCCTGACTTTC.

This chain links TRBV5-1 with TRBJ2-7; TRBD1 might be the D (7 bases). The CDR3 is 14 residues long. Germline loops: CDR1 SGHRS, CDR2 YFSETQ. V lost 6 bases and J lost 5, with 18 bases in between. CDR3 loop: CASNLEGATNEQYF. In DNA, the CDR3 is TGCGCCAGCAACCTGGAGGGGGCAACAAACGAGCAGTACTTC.

The genes are TRBV2 and TRBJ2-3, with D maybe TRBD1 (7 bases). V lost 10 bases and J 8 bases, leaving 19 bases between the germline ends. Germline values: CDR1 SNHLY, CDR2 FYNNEI. This CDR3 spans 13 amino acids. CDR3 residues: CATQGGGVGTQYF. As DNA, the CDR3 is TGTGCCACCCAGGGGGGCGGCGTAGGTACGCAGTATTTT.

A remark on this clone: The same CDR3 also results from other DNA sequences found in this sample. The gene calls are TRBV5-1 and TRBJ1-2; no clear D gene. Germline V gene lookup returns CDR1 SGHRS and CDR2 YFSETQ. Deletions cut 0 bases from V and 6 bases from J, with 9 bases between. The CDR3 sequence is 13 residues long. The CDR3 bases are TGCGCCAGCAGCTTGGCAGTTCAGGATGGCTACACCTTC. Its protein product is CASSLAVQDGYTF.

J is TRBJ2-7 and V is TRBV29-1, with D maybe TRBD1 (6 bases). Germline CDR1 is SQVTM and CDR2 is ANQGSEA. This CDR3 spans 12 amino acids. Trimming left V 6 bases short and J 2 bases short, with 11 bases between. The CDR3 sequence: CSVSDRTYEQYF. CDR3 bases: TGCAGCGTCTCGGACAGAACCTACGAGCAGTACTTC.

The rearrangement links TRBV18 to TRBJ1-1; no firm D call. V lost 2 bases to trimming and J lost 0 bases, with 7 bases between them. The CDR3 has 14 residues. Germline assignment: CDR1 KGHSH and CDR2 LQKENI. The CDR3 DNA reads as TGTGCCAGCTCACCAGGCGGTATGAACACTGAAGCTTTCTTT. Translated, it gives CASSPGGMNTEAFF.

This sequence joins TRBV18 and TRBJ2-5; D ambiguous. From germline, CDR1 is KGHSH and CDR2 LQKENI. V was pared by 3 bases and J by 5 bases, with 13 bases between. The CDR3 has 14 amino acids. CDR3 amino acids: CASSPLSNSETQYF. CDR3 bases: TGTGCCAGCTCACCCCTGTCAAACTCGGAGACCCAGTACTTC.